Here is one TCR beta chain with its context. This entry belongs to a study of T cell changes during pregnancy in multiple sclerosis. The V gene's germline CDR1 is SGDLS and CDR2 YYNGEE. With 4 bases clipped from V and 4 bases from J, the junction kept 7 bases outside the gene matches. The CDR3 covers 16 residues. Some clones are missing from TCRdb's copy, which holds only in-frame ones; the method was immunoSEQ multiplex PCR. The sample records 40,000 to 60,000 clones, approximately 92% being singletons. This clonotype was sampled from a female donor with multiple sclerosis, enrolled in a pregnancy study. The sequenced sample was CD4+ T cells from peripheral blood mononuclear cells, obtained in the third trimester of pregnancy. The rearrangement joins TRBV9 to TRBJ2-1, with 11 bases fitting TRBD2. CDR3 coding DNA: TGTGCCAGCAGCCCCATAGCGGGGGGGCCTTACAATGAGCAGTTCTTC. As protein: CASSPIAGGPYNEQFF.